This entry lists 6 T cell receptor beta chains sequenced from one sample in a study of T cells in Graves' hyperthyroidism and ophthalmopathy. TCR beta CDR3 sequences were amplified from RNA transcripts. The study used the HTBI primer set for a first-round RT-PCR of the TCR CDR3. TCRdb fed the multiplex PCR reads into MiXCR, producing one record per CDR3 protein. The data contain 700,000 to 850,000 distinct CDR3 sequences, roughly a third of them singletons. Sequencing was done on a sample of blood. The receptors originated from a woman in her forties with Graves' hyperthyroidism.

This clonotype occurred many times. An end of the junction differs from the germline gene, which may be a read error. The chain uses TRBV7-9 and TRBJ1-1; the D is unclear. This CDR3 is built from 13 residues. Germline V gives CDR1 SEHNR, CDR2 FQNEAQ (reference sequence). CDR3 sequence reads: CASSFGLNTEAFF. CDR3 nucleotide sequence: TGTGCTAGCAGCTTCGGTCTGAACACTGAAGCTTTCTTT.

In its sample, this clonotype was seen many times. The CDR3 loop is CSVDREGNNQETQYF. CDR3 bases: TGCAGCGTTGATAGGGAGGGTAACAACCAAGAGACCCAGTACTTC. The rearrangement links TRBV29-1 to TRBJ2-5; TRBD2 aligns across 7 bases. CDR3 length equals 15 residues. Unmatched junction bases numbered 7, after V lost 3 bases and J lost 0 bases. Germline CDR1 is SQVTM and CDR2 is ANQGSEA.

The genes are TRBV5-6 and TRBJ2-5; D is perhaps TRBD1 (5 bases). V dropped 2 bases and J dropped 2 bases, with 13 bases sitting between them. The CDR3 consists of 15 residues. Looked up from germline, CDR1 is SGHDT and CDR2 is YYEEEE. The CDR3 region has the DNA TGTGCCAGCAGCTTAGGGCAGGGTTTACAAGAGACCCAGTACTTC. Protein: CASSLGQGLQETQYF. Full variable domain (remainder filled in from reference TRBV5-6 and TRBJ2-5): DAGVTQSPTHLIKTRGQQVTLRCSPKSGHDTVSWYQQALGQGPQFIFQYYEEEERQRGNFPDRFSGHQFPNYSSELNVNALLLGDSALYLCASSLGQGLQETQYFGPGTRLLVL.

In this sample, this clonotype turned up many times. The rearrangement uses TRBV19 and TRBJ1-1, with TRBD1 as a possible D gene (6 bases). The V end was cut by 5 bases, the J end by 5 bases, with 18 bases between. Germline V gives CDR1 LNHDA, CDR2 SQIVND (reference sequence). This CDR3 spans 15 amino acids. The CDR3, as DNA: TGTGCCAGTAGTTCGGCTAAAACAGGGAAAACTGAAGCTTTCTTT. Encoded protein: CASSSAKTGKTEAFF.

This clonotype was counted ten times or more. The V and J genes are TRBV7-3 and TRBJ1-5; TRBD1 agrees at 8 bases. Germline CDR1 SGHTA, CDR2 FQGTGA. This CDR3 is built from 15 residues. V shed 2 bases, J shed 4 bases, and the junction held 4 bases outside the gene matches. CDR3 DNA sequence: TGTGCCAGCAGCTTAGATGGGACAGGAAATCAGCCCCAGCATTTT. Protein sequence: CASSLDGTGNQPQHF.

In this sample, this clonotype turned up a few times. V is TRBV7-2 and J is TRBJ1-6; perhaps TRBD1 as D (6 bases). Germline CDR1 and CDR2: SGHTA and FQGNSA. This CDR3 region has 14 residues. V lost 11 bases and J 3 bases, leaving 14 bases between the germline ends. The chain's CDR3 is CAWTGHIYNSPLHF. The CDR3 nucleotides are TGTGCCTGGACGGGACACATCTATAATTCACCCCTCCACTTT.